A selection of T cell receptor beta chains follows, all from one sample in a study of cytomegalovirus exposure and HLA in healthy donors. Only in-frame clones appear in the TCRdb table, and some are missing; sequencing was by immunoSEQ multiplex PCR. There are 130,000 or so clones in the sample; roughly 88% occur only once, and roughly 3% lies in the top ten. What was sequenced was PBMCs. These receptor sequences come from a woman aged 18-29 years in good health and CMV-seropositive. Each CDR3 is given with its conserved first and last residue. The D gene is left open where the match is weak. Rows give clone size only sometimes, using once, few, many, or a class for an expanded clone.

TRBV11-2	TRBJ2-3	-	TRBD2	TGTGCCAGCAGCTTGCGGGGGGGCATGGGCACAGATACGCAGTATTTT	CASSLRGGMGTDTQYF
TRBV18	TRBJ1-5	-	TRBD1	TGTGCCAGCTCCTTGGGACAGACCAATCAGCCCCAGCATTTT	CASSLGQTNQPQHF
TRBV7-7	TRBJ2-7	-	-	TGTGCCAGCAGCTTGGGGGCCTCCTACGAGCAGTACTTC	CASSLGASYEQYF
TRBV11-2	TRBJ2-7	many	TRBD2	TGTGCCAGCAGCTTACAGACTAGCGGAAGCGAGCAGTACTTC	CASSLQTSGSEQYF
TRBV7-9	TRBJ1-1	-	-	TGTGCCAGCAGCTCCGATCCGGGAGTGGAAGCTTTCTTT	CASSSDPGVEAFF
TRBV5-1	TRBJ2-5	-	TRBD2	TGCGCCAGCAGCTGGGGGTCGGGCGGGGGTACGGAGCAGTACTTC	CASSWGSGGGTEQYF
TRBV27	TRBJ2-7	-	TRBD1	TGTGCCAGCAGTCCAGGGGGCGGCTTCTACGAGCAGTACTTC	CASSPGGGFYEQYF
TRBV18	TRBJ2-7	few	-	TGTGCCAGCTCCCACGATCCATCACACGGGAACGAGCAGTACTTC	CASSHDPSHGNEQYF
TRBV6-5	TRBJ1-2	-	TRBD1	TGTGCCAGCAGTTACTCACGCGACAGGGGTTGGGATGGCTACACCTTC	CASSYSRDRGWDGYTF
TRBV11-3	TRBJ2-3	-	-	TGTGCCAGCAGCTTAGGGGGCCTGGGGGATACGCAGTATTTT	CASSLGGLGDTQYF
TRBV7-6	TRBJ2-5	few	TRBD2	TGTGCCAGCATACGGGACTATCTGGGGGAGACCCAGTACTTC	CASIRDYLGETQYF
TRBV6-1	TRBJ2-5	few	TRBD2	TGTGCCAGTGCGACTAGCGGGGACCAAGAGACCCAGTACTTC	CASATSGDQETQYF
TRBV13	TRBJ1-5	-	-	TGTGCCAGCAGCCCAGGGGCCCAGCCCCAGCATTTT	CASSPGAQPQHF
TRBV7-9	TRBJ2-5	few	-	TGTGCCAGCAGCACAGGAGTTGTGGAGACCCAGTACTTC	CASSTGVVETQYF
TRBV30	TRBJ1-6	once	TRBD1	TGTGCCTCCTCTTACAGGGGGAGAAGAAATAATTCACCCCTCCACTTT	CASSYRGRRNNSPLHF
TRBV19	TRBJ1-2	-	TRBD1	TGTGCCAGTAGTTTACAGGGGGAGGTTGGCTACACCTTC	CASSLQGEVGYTF
TRBV10-1	TRBJ1-6	once	-	TGCGCCAGCAGTGAGTCAGGGGGAGAAGGTAATTCACCCCTCCACTTT	CASSESGGEGNSPLHF
TRBV25-1	TRBJ2-1	-	TRBD1	TGTGCCAGCAGTGAATTACCTTCCTCCGGGACAGGGGGCAGTGAGCAGTTCTTC	CASSELPSSGTGGSEQFF
TRBV18	TRBJ2-3	-	-	TGTGCCAGCTCACTCGGGGAAGTCCTTAGCACAGATACGCAGTATTTT	CASSLGEVLSTDTQYF
TRBV6-1	TRBJ2-2	-	TRBD1	TGTGCCAGCAGTGAATTGGGACAGGGGACCGGGGAGCTGTTTTTT	CASSELGQGTGELFF
TRBV7-9	TRBJ2-7	once	-	TGTTCCAGCAGCCCCTCTGGAGGGTACGAGCAGTACTTC	CSSSPSGGYEQYF
TRBV9	TRBJ2-3	-	-	TGTGCCAGCAGCGCCGAGGATACGCAGTATTTT	CASSAEDTQYF
TRBV21-1	TRBJ1-2	-	-	TGTGCCAGCAGCAAAGAGCAGGTGGGAGGAGGTGGCTACACCTTC	CASSKEQVGGGGYTF
TRBV28	TRBJ2-5	-	-	TGTGCCAGCCATCAGGGCAGCTTAAACTTCAAAGAGACCCAGTACTTC	CASHQGSLNFKETQYF
TRBV10-1	TRBJ1-1	-	-	TGCGCCAGTACCGAGTTGAACACTGAAGCTTTCTTT	CASTELNTEAFF
TRBV10-3	TRBJ1-1	-	TRBD1	TGTGCCATCAAGGCCAGGGGGCAAAGTAGGAACACTGAAGCTTTCTTT	CAIKARGQSRNTEAFF
TRBV19	TRBJ2-7	-	-	TGTGCCAGTAGTATAAGGGGACTGCCCTACGAGCAGTACTTC	CASSIRGLPYEQYF
TRBV7-9	TRBJ2-7	-	TRBD1	TGTGCCAGCAGCTCCAGGGGGCGCGAGTACGAGCAGTACTTC	CASSSRGREYEQYF
TRBV18	TRBJ2-3	-	TRBD2	TGTGCCAGCTCACCGCTCCGGACTAGCGAGGCAGATACGCAGTATTTT	CASSPLRTSEADTQYF
TRBV4-2	TRBJ1-1	-	-	TGTGCCAGCAGCCTCGGGGGGGGATCTGAAGCTTTCTTT	CASSLGGGSEAFF
TRBV28	TRBJ1-3	-	TRBD1	TGTGCCAGCACCTTGACAGGGGATGGAAACACCATATATTTT	CASTLTGDGNTIYF
TRBV7-2	TRBJ2-7	-	-	TGTGCCAGCAGCTCTTTGGCCTTGTTCTCCTACGAGCAGTACTTC	CASSSLALFSYEQYF
TRBV19	TRBJ1-3	-	-	TGTGCCAGTAGTGAGGGTGTCAGCTCTGGAAACACCATATATTTT	CASSEGVSSGNTIYF
TRBV5-1	TRBJ2-7	-	-	TGCGCCAGCGGGACTGCCGTGAGCTACGAGCAGTACTTC	CASGTAVSYEQYF
TRBV5-1	TRBJ2-1	-	-	TGCGCCAGCAGCCCCGACGCGGGTAAAGCCTACAATGAGCAGTTCTTC	CASSPDAGKAYNEQFF
TRBV4-1	TRBJ1-1	-	-	TGCGCCAGCAGCCAAGTCACTTGGAACACTGAAGCTTTCTTT	CASSQVTWNTEAFF
TRBV5-1	TRBJ1-1	-	TRBD1	TGCGCCAGCAGCGGGGGACAGGGGGCTGGCACTGAAGCTTTCTTT	CASSGGQGAGTEAFF
TRBV18	TRBJ1-1	-	TRBD1	TGTGCCAGCTCCATAGGGACAGGGATTACTGAAGCTTTCTTT	CASSIGTGITEAFF
TRBV5-1	TRBJ1-4	-	-	TGCGCCAGCAGCTTCGGTCCACACGGGTCAGGGTCGTTTTTT	CASSFGPHGSGSFF
TRBV25-1	TRBJ2-2	many	-	TGTGCCAGCAGTGGGGGCCTCACCGGGGAGCTGTTTTTT	CASSGGLTGELFF
TRBV30	TRBJ2-3	-	-	TGTGCCTGGAGTGTTTCGGGGAGTGATACGCAGTATTTT	CAWSVSGSDTQYF
TRBV2	TRBJ2-3	-	TRBD2	TGTGCCAGCAATCTAGCGGGGGCAGATACGCAGTATTTT	CASNLAGADTQYF
TRBV4-2	TRBJ2-7	-	TRBD2	TGTGCCACAGGACTAGCGGGGGGGCCCCCCACCTACGAGCAGTACTTC	CATGLAGGPPTYEQYF
TRBV4-1	TRBJ2-2	-	-	TGCGCCAGCAGCCAAGGGGGGGTCGCGAACACCGGGGAGCTGTTTTTT	CASSQGGVANTGELFF
TRBV5-6	TRBJ2-7	few	-	TGTGCCAGCAGCTTGAATGCACTTTACTACGAGCAGTACTTC	CASSLNALYYEQYF
TRBV2	TRBJ1-5	-	-	TGTGCCAGCAGGGGGGGTAGCAATCAGCCCCAGCATTTT	CASRGGSNQPQHF
TRBV11-3	TRBJ2-1	-	-	TGTGCCAGCAGCTTAGGCAGTATCCACAATGAGCAGTTCTTC	CASSLGSIHNEQFF
TRBV11-1	TRBJ2-3	-	-	TGTGCCAGCGGGCCTCGTCAGGTTGGAGATACGCAGTATTTT	CASGPRQVGDTQYF
TRBV28	TRBJ2-2	-	TRBD1	TGTGCCAGCAGTGAGACAGGGGTCACCGGGGAGCTGTTTTTT	CASSETGVTGELFF
TRBV13	TRBJ2-3	-	-	TGTGCCAGCAGCCCCCCTACAGGGGGGGGAGAAAATACGCAGTATTTT	CASSPPTGGGENTQYF
TRBV9	TRBJ2-7	-	-	TGTGCCAGCAGCGCAGGGACTCAACCCGTCGAGCAGTACTTC	CASSAGTQPVEQYF
TRBV19	TRBJ2-7	-	TRBD2	TGTGCCAGTAGCAGGACTAGCGTGGGCGAGCAGTACTTC	CASSRTSVGEQYF